The clone carrying this TCR beta chain was seen more than once but under ten times. The germline V gene encodes CDR1 MNHNS and CDR2 SASEGT. This CDR3 is 16 amino acids long. With V trimmed by 1 base and J by 8 bases, 8 bases remained unmatched. Produced via immunoSEQ multiplex PCR; TCRdb's table is partial and in-frame only. Among 90,000 or so clones, approximately 91% were seen once, and the ten largest hold around 3.4%. The data derive from a study of T cell changes during pregnancy in multiple sclerosis. J is TRBJ1-2 and V is TRBV6-1; 12 positions agree with TRBD1. Material: PBMCs, obtained in the first trimester of pregnancy. The receptor's source is a female donor in good health, serving as a control in a pregnancy study. Some clones in this sample may be carry-over from other donors' samples. The CDR3 protein is CASSEVPGQGAVGYTF. The CDR3 region has the DNA TGTGCCAGCAGTGAAGTACCGGGACAGGGGGCAGTAGGCTACACCTTC.